The 30 T cell receptor beta chains reported below all come from one sample, sequenced in a study of CD8 T cells in Susac syndrome. Reverse transcription of roughly 0.45 to 1 ug RNA used random hexamers. Using its own MiXCR run on the immunoSEQ multiplex PCR reads, TCRdb lists one record per CDR3 protein. The data hold 150,000 to 200,000 distinct CDR3 sequences, with about 95% observed a single time. The sequenced sample was CD4+ T cells from PBMCs. The source is a human donor in good health.

The chain joins TRBV5-1 to TRBJ2-1; D may be TRBD2 (6 bases). The CDR3 sequence is 12 residues long. Germline V lookup: CDR1 SGHRS, CDR2 YFSETQ. V lost 3 bases, J lost 9 bases, and 10 bases lay in between. The CDR3 region is CASSSRRGEQFF. As DNA, the CDR3 is TGCGCCAGCAGCTCTAGGAGGGGTGAGCAGTTCTTC.

The rearrangement joins TRBV29-1 to TRBJ2-7, with 9 bases matching TRBD1. Germline CDR1 is SQVTM and CDR2 is ANQGSEA. With 4 bases clipped from V and 7 bases from J, the junction kept 14 bases outside the gene matches. CDR3 length: 15 residues. The CDR3 DNA reads TGCAGCGTTGTAAGAGGCGGGACAGGGTATCGGGAGCAGTACTTC. Its protein product is CSVVRGGTGYREQYF.

The chain uses TRBV20-1 and TRBJ1-5; 7 nucleotides agree with TRBD1. The CDR3 covers 14 residues. V shed 1 base and J 5 bases; nucleotides not matched to a gene: 5. The germline V gene has CDR1 DFQATT and CDR2 SNEGSKA (reference sequence). As DNA, the CDR3 is TGCAGTGCTAGAGGAAGGCAGGGGGATCAGCCCCAGCATTTT. It yields the protein CSARGRQGDQPQHF.

The chain links TRBV29-1 to TRBJ1-1, with a tentative D call TRBD1 (5 bases). The V end lost 7 bases, the J end lost 1 base, and 16 bases lay between the germline ends. The CDR3 has 14 amino acids. Germline CDR1 and CDR2: SQVTM and ANQGSEA. CDR3 coding DNA: TGCAGCGCTCAGAACAGGCTTACGAACACTGAAGCTTTCTTT. Residues: CSAQNRLTNTEAFF.

The chain uses TRBV29-1 and TRBJ2-3, with a tentative D call TRBD2 (5 bases). Germline CDR1 SQVTM, CDR2 ANQGSEA. The germline V and J ends were trimmed by 3 bases and 2 bases, with 12 bases remaining between them. CDR3 length equals 14 residues. CDR3 DNA: TGCAGCGTTGATCCCAGCGGTGCCACAGATACGCAGTATTTT. It codes for CSVDPSGATDTQYF.

The chain uses TRBV20-1 and TRBJ2-2; no firm D call. This CDR3 is 13 amino acids long. Germline V gene data show CDR1 as DFQATT and CDR2 as SNEGSKA (reference sequence). Deletions cut 5 bases from V and 4 bases from J, with 11 bases between. The CDR3 region is CSAAPQVTGELFF. The CDR3, as DNA: TGCAGTGCTGCCCCGCAGGTCACCGGGGAGCTGTTTTTT.

The CDR3 coding sequence is TGTGCCAGCAGCCAGCGGCTAGTGGGTGAGACCCAGTACTTC. The encoded protein is CASSQRLVGETQYF. The genes are TRBV5-4 and TRBJ2-5; D perhaps matches TRBD2 (5 bases). The length of the CDR3 is 14 residues. The germline V and J ends were trimmed by 4 bases and 5 bases, with 15 bases remaining between them. Germline-derived CDR1 and CDR2 are SGHNT and YYREEE (reference sequence).

CDR3 nucleotides: TGCAGCGTCGGAAACAGGGGGCTGGAGACCCAGTACTTC. It translates to CSVGNRGLETQYF. The J gene is TRBJ2-5, the V gene TRBV29-1; 9 bases align to TRBD1. The germline CDR1 and CDR2 sequences are SQVTM and ANQGSEA. The V gene end was trimmed by 6 bases and the J gene end by 5 bases; junction bases not matched to a gene: 7. The CDR3 has 13 residues.

The chain joins TRBV7-6 to TRBJ2-1, with D uncertain. The V end lost 5 bases, the J end lost 0 bases, and 14 bases lay between the germline ends. Germline assignment: CDR1 SGHVS and CDR2 FNYEAQ. CDR3 length equals 16 residues. This chain's CDR3 is CASSLLVPSSYNEQFF. The CDR3 bases are TGTGCCAGCAGCCTTCTTGTCCCGAGCTCCTACAATGAGCAGTTCTTC.

The chain joins TRBV27 to TRBJ2-7; 7 nucleotides agree with TRBD1. CDR1 is MNHEY and CDR2 is SMNVEV in the germline V gene (reference sequence). CDR3 length: 14 residues. V shed 3 bases, J shed 9 bases, and the junction held 11 bases outside the gene matches. CDR3 residues: CASSFGTEPTGQYF. The CDR3 coding sequence is TGTGCCAGCAGTTTTGGGACAGAGCCTACAGGGCAGTACTTC.

V usage is TRBV9 and J usage is TRBJ2-7; TRBD1 is a possible D gene (6 bases). The germline V and J ends were trimmed by 0 bases and 3 bases, with 16 bases remaining between them. The CDR3 is made up of 16 amino acids. Germline V gene lookup returns CDR1 SGDLS and CDR2 YYNGEE. The CDR3 nucleotides are TGTGCCAGCAGCGTAGAGGGAACAGGGAACTACTACGAGCAGTACTTC. Residues: CASSVEGTGNYYEQYF.

Concerning this clonotype: The junction departs from germline at one end; a sequencing error may be responsible. The rearrangement joins TRBV20-1 to TRBJ2-1, with D possibly being TRBD2 (5 bases). Germline-derived CDR1 and CDR2 are DFQATT and SNEGSKA (reference sequence). The CDR3 loop spans 11 amino acids. The CDR3 nucleotides read TGCAGTGCCAGAGCGGATGGTGAGCAGTTCTTC. Amino acids: CSARADGEQFF.

The chain uses TRBV4-3 and TRBJ2-6; D is ambiguous. The CDR3 is 16 amino acids. In germline, CDR1 is LGHNA, CDR2 YSLEER. Trimming took off 1 base at V and 1 base at J, with 8 bases between the two ends. The CDR3 DNA reads TGCGCCAGCAGCCAAGTGGATTTGTCTGGGGCCAACGTCCTGACTTTC. It codes for CASSQVDLSGANVLTF.

The V and J genes are TRBV29-1 and TRBJ2-2; either TRBD1 or TRBD2 may fit D (5 bases each). CDR1 and CDR2 (germline): SQVTM, ANQGSEA. This CDR3 comprises 13 residues. V was trimmed by 4 bases and J by 9 bases, leaving 15 bases between them. In DNA form, the CDR3 reads TGCAGCGTTGCGGACGGGGCCCGGCGGGAGCTGTTTTTT. Translating it yields CSVADGARRELFF.

J is TRBJ1-2 and V is TRBV6-5, with D tentatively TRBD1 (6 bases). V lost 2 bases to trimming and J lost 4 bases, with 8 bases between them. This CDR3 is built from 13 residues. CDR1 MNHEY and CDR2 SVGAGI come from the germline V gene. This chain's CDR3 is CASSYDRTYGYTF. The DNA of the CDR3 is TGTGCCAGCAGTTACGACAGGACCTATGGCTACACCTTC.

The chain links TRBV27 to TRBJ2-7; 9 bases match TRBD2. The CDR3 has 16 residues. Germline lookup yields CDR1 MNHEY and CDR2 SMNVEV (reference sequence). With 4 bases clipped from V and 2 bases from J, the junction kept 9 bases outside the gene matches. The chain's CDR3 is CASSSDRLAGPYEQYF. CDR3 coding DNA: TGTGCCAGCAGTTCCGATAGGCTAGCGGGACCCTACGAGCAGTACTTC.

In DNA, the CDR3 is TGCAGCGTTGAAGATCTCGGGGGGCGGACAGATACGCAGTATTTT. Translating it yields CSVEDLGGRTDTQYF. The chain employs TRBV29-1 and TRBJ2-3; possibly TRBD2 for D (7 bases). The CDR3 totals 15 residues. The V gene lost 0 bases and the J gene lost 3 bases, with 13 bases spanning the gap. CDR1 is SQVTM and CDR2 is ANQGSEA in the germline V gene.

This CDR3 reads CASSLASGGNQPQHF. The DNA for the CDR3 is TGTGCCAGCAGTTTAGCGTCTGGGGGCAATCAGCCCCAGCATTTT. The rearrangement uses TRBV28 and TRBJ1-5; D not certain. The CDR3 has 15 residues. Trimming took off 2 bases at V and 2 bases at J, with 10 bases between the two ends. CDR1 and CDR2 from the germline V gene are MDHEN and SYDVKM.

The CDR3 DNA reads TGTGCCAGCAGCGTAGCTCTTCGTAGTGAGCAGTACTTC. Amino acid sequence: CASSVALRSEQYF. The chain links TRBV9 to TRBJ2-7, with no clear D. V lost 0 bases to trimming and J lost 7 bases, with 11 bases between them. CDR1 and CDR2 (germline): SGDLS, YYNGEE. This CDR3 has 13 residues. The entire variable domain, with the rest obtained from reference TRBV9 and TRBJ2-7, is as follows: DSGVTQTPKHLITATGQRVTLRCSPRSGDLSVYWYQQSLDQGLQFLIQYYNGEERAKGNILERFSAQQFPDLHSELNLSSLELGDSALYFCASSVALRSEQYFGPGTRLTVT.

This rearrangement joins TRBV9 to TRBJ2-7, with 8 bases lining up with TRBD1. This CDR3 region has 15 residues. Trimming took 0 bases from V and 3 from J; bases not matched to a gene: 5. Germline lookup yields CDR1 SGDLS and CDR2 YYNGEE. CDR3 sequence reads: CASSVDWTGSYEQYF. The CDR3 DNA reads as TGTGCCAGCAGCGTAGATTGGACAGGGAGCTACGAGCAGTACTTC.

This chain joins TRBV20-1 and TRBJ2-3; 10 nucleotides line up with TRBD2. The V and J ends lost 5 bases and 0 bases, in that order; junction bases with no gene match: 5. CDR3 length: 15 residues. The germline CDR1 and CDR2 sequences are DFQATT and SNEGSKA (reference sequence). CDR3 sequence: CSALGTSVSTDTQYF. CDR3 bases: TGCAGTGCTCTCGGGACTAGCGTGAGCACAGATACGCAGTATTTT.

This chain links TRBV20-1 with TRBJ2-7; 7 bases align to TRBD1. The V segment lost 6 bases and the J segment 5 bases; nucleotides outside the gene matches: 16. From germline, CDR1 is DFQATT and CDR2 SNEGSKA (reference sequence). CDR3 length: 15 amino acids. The CDR3 DNA reads as TGCAGTGCAGCCACCCACTCCGGGACAGAAGACGAGCAGTACTTC. Translating gives CSAATHSGTEDEQYF.

The chain uses TRBV30 and TRBJ2-3; TRBD2 agrees at 10 bases. The germline V gene has CDR1 GTSNPN and CDR2 SVGIG (reference sequence). This CDR3 region has 15 residues. V lost 0 bases, J lost 2 bases, and 2 bases stayed unmatched. CDR3 sequence (DNA): TGTGCCTGGAGTGTACTAGCGGGGTCCACAGATACGCAGTATTTT. This gives the protein CAWSVLAGSTDTQYF.

The V call is TRBV29-1, the J call TRBJ2-3, with TRBD2 identical over 11 bases. V shed 5 bases and J 6 bases; nucleotides not matched to a gene: 13. This CDR3 has 16 residues. Germline assignment: CDR1 SQVTM and CDR2 ANQGSEA. The CDR3: CSVSVNSGRASDTQYF. In DNA form, the CDR3 reads TGCAGCGTTTCCGTAAATAGCGGGAGGGCCTCGGATACGCAGTATTTT.

The chain links TRBV20-1 to TRBJ1-5; D gene ambiguous. The germline V gene encodes CDR1 DFQATT and CDR2 SNEGSKA (reference sequence). V was pared by 6 bases and J by 1 base, with 10 bases between. The CDR3 is 13 residues long. The CDR3 DNA is TGCAGTGCCCACGTAAGGAGCAATCAGCCCCAGCATTTT. Translating gives CSAHVRSNQPQHF.

The table lists this clonotype with a count of one. V usage is TRBV29-1 and J usage is TRBJ1-1; TRBD1 matches at 7 bases. In germline, CDR1 is SQVTM, CDR2 ANQGSEA. The CDR3 consists of 12 residues. V lost 6 bases to trimming and J lost 4 bases; unmatched junction nucleotides: 5. DNA for the CDR3: TGCAGCGTCCGAAGACAGGGCACTGAAGCTTTCTTT. Translating gives CSVRRQGTEAFF.

The J gene is TRBJ1-2, the V gene TRBV20-1, with 7 bases identical to TRBD1. V was clipped by 5 bases and J by 4 bases; unmatched bases: 7. Germline V CDR1 and CDR2: DFQATT, SNEGSKA (reference sequence). CDR3 size: 13 residues. The chain's CDR3 is CSASDRNIYGYTF. The CDR3 region has the DNA TGCAGTGCTTCGGACAGGAATATCTATGGCTACACCTTC.

V and J are TRBV30 and TRBJ1-5, with 7 bases that match TRBD1. Germline V gene data show CDR1 as GTSNPN and CDR2 as SVGIG (reference sequence). Trimming took 3 bases from V and 5 from J; bases not matched to a gene: 7. This CDR3 spans 14 amino acids. CDR3 coding DNA: TGTGCCTGGAGAAGCCAGGGGGAGGATCAGCCCCAGCATTTT. Protein: CAWRSQGEDQPQHF.

The V gene is TRBV9, the J gene TRBJ2-3; tentative D call: TRBD2 (6 bases). CDR1 and CDR2 (germline): SGDLS, YYNGEE. V gave up 0 bases and J gave up 3 bases, with 8 bases separating them. There are 14 residues in the CDR3. The CDR3 DNA reads TGTGCCAGCAGCGTAGCGGGAGATACAGATACGCAGTATTTT. It codes for CASSVAGDTDTQYF. The entire variable domain, with the rest obtained from reference TRBV9 and TRBJ2-3, is as follows: DSGVTQTPKHLITATGQRVTLRCSPRSGDLSVYWYQQSLDQGLQFLIQYYNGEERAKGNILERFSAQQFPDLHSELNLSSLELGDSALYFCASSVAGDTDTQYFGPGTRLTVL.

The gene calls are TRBV30 and TRBJ1-4, with D hard to call. CDR3 length: 14 residues. Trimming stripped 0 bases from V and 5 bases from J, with 10 bases between. The germline V gene has CDR1 GTSNPN and CDR2 SVGIG (reference sequence). This CDR3 is CAWSVLRSNEKLFF. The CDR3 nucleotides are TGTGCCTGGAGTGTTCTCAGGTCGAATGAAAAACTGTTTTTT.